This record covers a single T cell receptor beta chain. The sample comes from a study of cytomegalovirus exposure and HLA in healthy donors. The PCR employed 60 Vbeta primers together with 13 Jbeta primers. The method was immunoSEQ multiplex PCR; TCRdb's version includes in-frame clones alone and lacks a portion of them. The table lists about 43,000 clones, about 60% of them singletons. Losses at the gene ends were 3 bases for V and 4 bases for J; bases not matched to a gene: 7. The CDR3 is 15 residues long. From germline, CDR1 is SNHLY and CDR2 FYNNEI. The V and J genes are TRBV2 and TRBJ1-1, with 8 positions matching TRBD1. The sample consisted of PBMCs. This sequence was found in a man aged 55-75 years in good health and CMV-seropositive. The CDR3 reads CASSDGRTGSTEAFF. The CDR3 nucleotides read TGTGCCAGCAGTGATGGTAGGACAGGGTCCACTGAAGCTTTCTTT.